This TCR beta chain came from a study of blood T cell repertoires in COVID-19. Study background: T cells, B-cell-depleted T cells, or PBMCs supplied cDNA or gDNA.

CDR1 and CDR2 (germline): LGHNA, YNFKEQ. Deletions cut 0 bases from V and 7 bases from J, with 13 bases between. There are 15 residues in the CDR3. Some clones are missing from TCRdb's copy, which holds only in-frame ones; the method was immunoSEQ multiplex PCR. The sample contains 300,000 to 450,000 clones, 85% of which appear only once. The TCR was taken from a woman aged 18-29 years with acute or convalescent COVID-19. Sequenced sample: peripheral blood. The V and J genes are TRBV4-2 and TRBJ2-1; D gene unclear. CDR3 residues: CASSQEGSERNEQFF. The DNA of the CDR3 is TGTGCCAGCAGCCAAGAAGGCAGTGAGAGGAATGAGCAGTTCTTC.